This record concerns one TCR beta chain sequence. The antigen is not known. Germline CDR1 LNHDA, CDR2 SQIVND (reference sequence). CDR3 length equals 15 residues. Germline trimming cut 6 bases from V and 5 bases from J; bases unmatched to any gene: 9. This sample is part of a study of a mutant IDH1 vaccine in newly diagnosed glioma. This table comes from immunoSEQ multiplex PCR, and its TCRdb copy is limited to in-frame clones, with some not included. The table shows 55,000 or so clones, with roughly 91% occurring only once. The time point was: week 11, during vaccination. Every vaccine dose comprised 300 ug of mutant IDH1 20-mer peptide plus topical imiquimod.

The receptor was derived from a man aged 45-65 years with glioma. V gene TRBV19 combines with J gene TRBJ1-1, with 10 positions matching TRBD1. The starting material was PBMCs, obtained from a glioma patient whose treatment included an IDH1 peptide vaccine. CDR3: CASRPHGQGVTEAFF. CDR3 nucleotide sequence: TGTGCCAGTAGACCCCACGGACAGGGGGTGACTGAAGCTTTCTTT.